This T cell receptor beta chain is drawn from a study of blood T cell repertoires in COVID-19 (dated by TCRdb to 2020 to 2021). Regarding the study in general: Samples from collaborators originated in the United States, Italy and Spain and spanned both the acute and convalescent phases of COVID-19. The dataset comprised deeply sampled blood TCRbeta repertoires from subjects exposed to, actively infected with, or recovered from COVID-19. Where available, HLA class I and class II types were obtained from metadata supplied by the sample provider rather than from assay-based typing. The repertoires were released in a freely available public database intended as a resource for research on the immune response to SARS-CoV-2. The samples were drawn from the first 160 participants of the ongoing ImmuneRACE study and from about 1,200 subjects provided by 6 global collaborators. The prospective study material was composed of cDNA or gDNA derived from T cells, B-cell-depleted T cells, or PBMCs. Nearly every sample came with metadata listing a de-identified subject ID, COVID-19 status, age in years and sex. What the authors observed across the whole study: Clinical and demographic metadata were provided uncurated, with the amount varying by source and participant.

The immunoSEQ Assay, a bias-controlled multiplex PCR, was used to amplify TCRbeta CDR3 regions from genomic DNA. As for how the authors treated the data: Within the assay, amplification of reference gene primers was used to estimate how many nucleated cells each sample contained. Sequence reads were collapsed and filtered to measure the absolute abundance of every unique TCRbeta CDR3 rearrangement. Productive Simpson clonality was computed per sample as the square root of Simpson's diversity index over productive rearrangements. TCRdb limited this immuneACCESS table to in-frame rearrangements with V and J called. A share of clones is missing; checked studies link under half to unresolved V genes, and the rest is unexplained. V and J calls and clone size are as listed in that table; D and trimming were resolved from the DNA. This sample gives about 120,000 clones in total; approximately 82% of them show up just once. Jointly, the top ten make up approximately 10% of the sample.

As concerns this clone: Its antigen specificity is not known. Per-base quality was not reported, and no clone a single base away is much larger than it.

The germline V gene (reference sequence) yields LGHDT for CDR1 and YNNKEL for CDR2. Trimming costs V 4 bases and J 4 bases, and their ends lie 13 bases apart. The CDR3 numbers 14 residues from cysteine through phenylalanine. This entry keeps only the CDR3 DNA: 42 bases, framed from base 1. The collaborating institutions used their own protocols to collect whole blood in K2EDTA tubes. For TCRbeta analysis, collaborators shipped samples as frozen whole blood, isolated PBMCs, or DNA extracted from either of those sample types. The sample comprised peripheral blood. The receptor chain draws on TRBV3-1 (or the pseudogene TRBV3-2) and TRBJ1-2; TRBD1 is possibly the D segment (6 matching bases). This sequence originates from a man aged 60 to 69 with acute or convalescent COVID-19. CDR3 reads: CASSPQTGGYGYTF. The sequence in DNA is TGTGCCAGCAGCCCCCAGACAGGAGGCTATGGCTACACCTTC.